These T cell receptor beta chains were read from a single sample in a study of T cells after yellow fever vaccination. TCRdb re-analysed the 5' RACE reads in MiXCR, keeping a single row per CDR3 protein. The sample holds some 99,000 distinct CDR3 sequences, around 5.8% seen once. The sample here was CD8+ T cells sorted from PBMCs, taken 10 days after the yellow fever booster vaccination. The receptors come from a man between 18 and 29 years old who received the YFV17D yellow fever vaccine. Each CDR3 is given with its conserved first and last residue. The D gene is left open where the match is weak. Only part of the rows carry a size: once, few, many, or a class if the clone is expanded.

>TRBV12-3/TRBV12-4|many|TRBD1|TRBJ1-2
CASSPGTDYGYTF
TGTGCCAGCAGCCCCGGGACAGACTATGGCTACACCTTC
>TRBV12-3/TRBV12-4|few|NA|TRBJ1-1
CASSFGTFTEAFF
TGTGCCAGCAGTTTCGGGACGTTCACTGAAGCTTTCTTT
>TRBV6-2/TRBV6-3|NA|NA|TRBJ2-7
CASAAGLSYEQYF
TGTGCCAGCGCGGCAGGGCTAAGCTACGAGCAGTACTTC
>TRBV6-5|few|NA|TRBJ2-1
CASAQSSYNEQFF
TGTGCCAGCGCCCAAAGCTCCTACAATGAGCAGTTCTTC
>TRBV10-3|NA|NA|TRBJ2-5
CAISGGTEKETQYF
TGTGCCATCAGTGGAGGGACTGAAAAAGAGACCCAGTACTTC
>TRBV30|many|NA|TRBJ2-1
CAWSRESYNEQFF
TGTGCCTGGTCCCGGGAGTCCTACAATGAGCAGTTCTTC
>TRBV5-1|many|TRBD1|TRBJ1-5
CASSSTGDQPQHF
TGCGCCAGCAGCTCGACAGGGGATCAGCCCCAGCATTTT
>TRBV11-2|NA|NA|TRBJ2-7
CASSIRVLSYEQYF
TGTGCCAGCAGCATCAGGGTCCTATCCTACGAGCAGTACTTC
>TRBV15|few|NA|TRBJ1-1
CATSKPSTEAFF
TGTGCCACCAGCAAACCCAGCACTGAAGCTTTCTTT
>TRBV20-1|NA|NA|TRBJ2-1
CSASDRGIYNEQFF
TGCAGTGCTAGCGATAGGGGGATTTACAATGAGCAGTTCTTC
>TRBV10-3|few|NA|TRBJ2-3
CAITPDRNADTQYF
TGTGCCATCACCCCAGACCGCAACGCTGATACGCAGTATTTT
>TRBV20-1|NA|NA|TRBJ2-3
CSANSGATWVDTQYF
TGCAGTGCTAATTCGGGGGCCACTTGGGTAGATACGCAGTATTTT
>TRBV6-5|NA|TRBD2|TRBJ2-7
CASSLLAGDITYEQYF
TGTGCCAGCAGTTTACTAGCGGGGGACATAACCTACGAGCAGTACTTC
>TRBV5-1|many|NA|TRBJ2-5
CASSPDRQEETQYF
TGCGCCAGCAGCCCAGACCGACAAGAAGAGACCCAGTACTTC
>TRBV9|few|NA|TRBJ2-4
CASSVQKGQVPLAKNIQYF
TGTGCCAGCAGCGTCCAAAAGGGACAAGTACCCCTAGCCAAAAACATTCAGTACTTC
>TRBV7-8|many|NA|TRBJ2-7
CASRDQQGSYEQYF
TGTGCCAGCAGAGACCAACAGGGCTCCTACGAGCAGTACTTC
>TRBV20-1|few|NA|TRBJ1-4
CSARAQGANEKLFF
TGCAGTGCTAGAGCTCAGGGAGCGAATGAAAAACTGTTTTTT
>TRBV4-3|NA|NA|TRBJ1-6
CASSQDSTGSNSPLHF
TGCGCCAGCAGCCAAGACTCGACGGGATCCAATTCACCCCTCCACTTT
>TRBV27|NA|NA|TRBJ1-2
CASSSEANYGYTF
TGTGCCAGCAGTTCAGAAGCTAACTATGGCTACACCTTC
>TRBV7-2|NA|NA|TRBJ2-3
CASSPEGSRTDTQYF
TGTGCCAGCAGCCCAGAGGGGAGCCGCACAGATACGCAGTATTTT
>TRBV29-1|few|NA|TRBJ1-2
CSVVTGDGYTF
TGCAGCGTTGTCACAGGTGATGGCTACACCTTC
>TRBV12-3/TRBV12-4|few|NA|TRBJ2-7
CASSYGTETYEQYF
TGTGCCAGCAGTTACGGGACGGAAACCTACGAGCAGTACTTC